This entry describes one TCR beta chain. Its antigen is undetermined. This specimen belongs to a study of shared clonotypes between healthy human individuals. Data came from immunoSEQ multiplex PCR; TCRdb stores just in-frame clones and leaves some out. The sample consists of a few million clones, approximately 95% of them appearing once. Study results and limitations: Sequencing depth was expected to affect clonotype sharing among donors. Roughly 5.3% of naive CD4 clonotypes were common to several donors.

CDR1 is SGHRS, CDR2 YFSETQ, per germline. The germline V and J ends were trimmed by 4 bases and 3 bases, with 13 bases remaining between them. CDR3 length equals 14 residues. The chain joins TRBV5-1 to TRBJ1-2; D is possibly TRBD1 (6 bases). The source material was naive CD4+ T cells from PBMCs. The subset here: CD45RA+ positively selected. This TCR derives from a man aged 18 to 29 in good health. Some clones in this sample may be carry-over from other donors' samples. CDR3 sequence reads: CASSLDSWDYGYTF. The CDR3 DNA sequence: TGCGCCAGCAGCCTGGACAGTTGGGACTATGGCTACACCTTC.